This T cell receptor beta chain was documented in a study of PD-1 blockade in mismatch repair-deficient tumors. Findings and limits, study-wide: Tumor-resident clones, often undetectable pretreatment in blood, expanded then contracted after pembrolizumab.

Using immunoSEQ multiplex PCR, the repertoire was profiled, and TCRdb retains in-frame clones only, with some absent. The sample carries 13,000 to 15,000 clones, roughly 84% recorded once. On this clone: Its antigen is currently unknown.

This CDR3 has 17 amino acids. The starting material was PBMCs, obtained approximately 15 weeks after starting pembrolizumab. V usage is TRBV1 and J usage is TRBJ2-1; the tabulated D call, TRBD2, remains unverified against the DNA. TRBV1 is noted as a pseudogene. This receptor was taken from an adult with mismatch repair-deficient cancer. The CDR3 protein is CTSSQSVGKKGTYEQFF. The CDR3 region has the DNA TGCACCAGCAGCCAATCCGTCGGGAAGAAGGGCACGTATGAGCAGTTCTTC.